These T cell receptor beta chains were read from a single sample in a study of blood T cell repertoires in COVID-19. This table comes from immunoSEQ multiplex PCR, and its TCRdb copy is limited to in-frame clones, with some not included. The sample has some 240,000 clones, 90% to 95% seen once; the top ten hold around 0.84%. Source material: peripheral blood. The receptors were gathered from a man aged 55 to 70 with COVID-19, enrolled during active disease. CDR3s include the opening cysteine and the closing phenylalanine or tryptophan. A D gene is named only where the DNA matches it firmly. The size entry is marked missing in some rows and otherwise reads once, few, many or a size class.

clone_size j_call v_call d_call cdr3_nt cdr3_aa
. TRBJ1-1 TRBV6-4 . TGTGCCAGCAGTGACTCACGGGGTACTGAAGCTTTCTTT CASSDSRGTEAFF
. TRBJ2-3 TRBV30 TRBD2 TGTGCCTGGAGCTTGGCTAGCGGGAGAGATACGCAGTATTTT CAWSLASGRDTQYF
. TRBJ2-1 TRBV11-2 . TGTGCCAGCAGCTTAGAAGTACTTGAGCAGTTCTTC CASSLEVLEQFF
. TRBJ2-7 TRBV5-4 TRBD2 TGTGCCAGCAGCTCGCCGGGAGGAAGCTACGAGCAGTACTTC CASSSPGGSYEQYF
. TRBJ2-1 TRBV5-5 TRBD2 TGTGCCAGCAGCCCGGGACTAGCGGGGGCCCACTCCTACAATGAGCAGTTCTTC CASSPGLAGAHSYNEQFF
. TRBJ2-7 TRBV3-1/TRBV3-2 TRBD1 TGTGCCAGCAGCCAGAACAACAACAGGGGCCAGTACTTC CASSQNNNRGQYF
. TRBJ2-7 TRBV2 . TGTGCCAGCAGTGTGGACATCTACGAGCAGTACTTC CASSVDIYEQYF
. TRBJ2-7 TRBV5-4 TRBD1 TGTGCCAGCAGCCCAGGTGGGACAGGGACGCGCGAGCAGTACTTC CASSPGGTGTREQYF
. TRBJ2-3 TRBV11-3 TRBD1 TGTGCCAGCAGCTACGACAGGGACACAGATACGCAGTATTTT CASSYDRDTDTQYF
. TRBJ1-6 TRBV3-1/TRBV3-2 . TGTGCCAGCAGCCAAGGGGTAGGGAGTCATTCACCCCTCCACTTT CASSQGVGSHSPLHF
. TRBJ2-7 TRBV6-2/TRBV6-3 TRBD1 TGTGCCAGCAGTGGAAGACAGGGGTACGAGCAGTACTTC CASSGRQGYEQYF
. TRBJ1-2 TRBV9 TRBD1 TGTGCCAGCAGCGTAGATCGACAGGGAGATGGCTACACCTTC CASSVDRQGDGYTF
. TRBJ2-7 TRBV19 TRBD2 TGTGCCAGTAGTTTCCGCAGGGGTAGCGGGACGCAATTCGCCTACGAGCAGTACTTC CASSFRRGSGTQFAYEQYF
. TRBJ2-7 TRBV19 TRBD1 TGTGCCAGTAGCCGGGACAGAGGATTCTACGAGCAGTACTTC CASSRDRGFYEQYF
. TRBJ1-4 TRBV27 . TGTGCCAGCAGTTTATCAGGGGCTAATGAAAAACTGTTTTTT CASSLSGANEKLFF
. TRBJ2-7 TRBV3-1/TRBV3-2 TRBD1 TGTGCCAGCAGCCAGGCCAGGGGGACATTTTCCTACGAGCAGTACTTC CASSQARGTFSYEQYF
. TRBJ2-5 TRBV19 . TGTGCCAGTAGTATAGAGCCCAGGGGGACCCAGTACTTC CASSIEPRGTQYF
. TRBJ1-5 TRBV2 TRBD1 TGTGCCAGCAGTGTAAGGACAGGAGAGAATCAGCCCCAGCATTTT CASSVRTGENQPQHF
. TRBJ2-2 TRBV9 TRBD2 TGTGCCAGCAGCGCCTTTAGCGGGAGCACCGGGGAGCTGTTTTTT CASSAFSGSTGELFF
few TRBJ2-1 TRBV7-3 TRBD1 TGTGCCAGCAGCTCCGGGACAGGGGCCAATGAGCAGTTCTTC CASSSGTGANEQFF
. TRBJ2-4 TRBV5-8 . TGTGCCAGCAGCTTTAGGGGGGGCCAAAACATTCAGTACTTC CASSFRGGQNIQYF
. TRBJ2-2 TRBV2 . TGTGCCAGCAAAGGGGGGGTGAGGTCCGGGGAGCTGTTTTTT CASKGGVRSGELFF
. TRBJ1-1 TRBV21-1 . TGTGCCAGCAGCAAAGACAAGGGGTTAACGGCTGAAGCTTTCTTT CASSKDKGLTAEAFF
. TRBJ1-6 TRBV5-1 TRBD1 TGCGCCAGCAGCTCCTCCGGGACAGAGAGATCACCCCTCCACTTT CASSSSGTERSPLHF
. TRBJ2-2 TRBV24-1 TRBD2 TGTGCCACCAGCGACGCGGGAGCGAGTACCGGGGAGCTGTTTTTT CATSDAGASTGELFF
once TRBJ2-1 TRBV5-5 TRBD1 TGTGCCAGCAGCCCCGCCGGACAGGGGTACAATGAGCAGTTCTTC CASSPAGQGYNEQFF
. TRBJ2-5 TRBV29-1 . TGCAGCGTTGAAGTGAACGGGGCAGGGGATGAGACCCAGTACTTC CSVEVNGAGDETQYF
. TRBJ1-1 TRBV10-3 TRBD1 TGTGCCATCAGTGTTTACGGGACAGGGATGAACACTGAAGCTTTCTTT CAISVYGTGMNTEAFF
. TRBJ2-7 TRBV3-1/TRBV3-2 . TGTGCCAGCAGCCAAGATCCGGCGGATACCTACGAGCAGTACTTC CASSQDPADTYEQYF
. TRBJ1-6 TRBV27 TRBD1 TGTGCCAGCAGGCCTACAGGGGGTAATTCACCCCTCCACTTT CASRPTGGNSPLHF
. TRBJ1-2 TRBV29-1 TRBD1 TGCAGCGTCCAAGAGGGGGGACAGGGGGCGTATGGCTACACCTTC CSVQEGGQGAYGYTF
. TRBJ2-2 TRBV5-4 TRBD2 TGTGCCAGCAGCTTTACCTTACTAGCGGGGGGGATTGTTAACACCGGGGAGCTGTTTTTT CASSFTLLAGGIVNTGELFF
. TRBJ2-7 TRBV7-9 . TGTGCCAGCAGCTTATTGGTTGCGGCCTCCTACGAGCAGTACTTC CASSLLVAASYEQYF
. TRBJ2-7 TRBV28 TRBD1 TGTGCCAGCAGTTTAATCGGGACAGGGAAATACGAGCAGTACTTC CASSLIGTGKYEQYF